One and the same sample provided the 23 T cell receptor beta chains below, sequenced in a study of CD8+CD57+ T cells in acquired aplastic anemia. Patients picked for sequencing had shown CD8+CD57+ cell expansion detected by flow cytometry. CDR3 and TCR beta VDJ profiling relied on genomic DNA as the template. TCRdb processed the reads anew with MiXCR; each CDR3 protein has one entry. Among around 170,000 distinct CDR3 sequences listed, less than 60% were seen once. Specimen: sorted CD4+, CD8+, or CD8+CD57+ T cells (not recorded which) from PBMCs. Receptors were obtained from a human donor with aplastic anemia.

This clonotype showed up many times. V usage is TRBV15 and J usage is TRBJ2-5; D gene unclear. Germline CDR1 and CDR2: LNHNV and YYDKDF (reference sequence). The CDR3 is made up of 14 amino acids. Trimming cost V 0 bases and J 2 bases, with 7 bases left between them. CDR3 bases: TGTGCCACCAGCAGAGACAGCCCACAAGAGACCCAGTACTTC. Translation: CATSRDSPQETQYF.

There are many counts of this clonotype. The chain joins TRBV5-4 to TRBJ1-1; D possibly corresponds to TRBD1 (5 bases). V dropped 3 bases and J dropped 6 bases, with 18 bases sitting between them. The CDR3 consists of 15 residues. The germline gives CDR1 SGHNT, CDR2 YYREEE (reference sequence). The CDR3 sequence is CASSYRQRSDAEAFF. The CDR3 bases are TGTGCCAGCAGCTACCGACAGAGGTCGGACGCTGAAGCTTTCTTT.

The genes are TRBV10-3 and TRBJ1-5, with a possible D match to TRBD1 (6 bases). There are 16 residues in the CDR3. The V end was cut by 0 bases, the J end by 0 bases, with 9 bases between. Germline V gene data show CDR1 as ENHRY and CDR2 as SYGVKD. The CDR3 DNA follows: TGTGCCATCAGTGAGTCGGGGGGGGCTAGCAATCAGCCCCAGCATTTT. Translated, it gives CAISESGGASNQPQHF.

The sample holds a few counts of this clonotype. This chain uses TRBV5-1 with TRBJ2-1; 10 nucleotides align to TRBD2. CDR1 and CDR2 from the germline V gene are SGHRS and YFSETQ. The CDR3 has 16 residues. V shed 4 bases, J shed 8 bases, and the junction held 12 bases outside the gene matches. The CDR3 DNA is TGCGCCAGCAGCCTGCGACTAGCGGGCGGAAACGATGAGCAGTTCTTC. Residues: CASSLRLAGGNDEQFF.

This clonotype was seen many times. The genes are TRBV6-5 and TRBJ2-7; weak D call: TRBD1 (5 bases). This CDR3 region has 12 residues. Germline V CDR1 and CDR2: MNHEY, SVGAGI. V lost 2 bases and J 5 bases, leaving 7 bases between the germline ends. CDR3 sequence (DNA): TGTGCCAGCAGTTACAGGGGCAACGAGCAGTACTTC. Its protein product is CASSYRGNEQYF.

This clonotype was detected ten times or more. Here the CDR3 DNA reads TGTGCCAGCACCCCCAGCGGACACACAGATACGCAGTATTTT. Amino acids: CASTPSGHTDTQYF. The V gene is TRBV7-2, the J gene TRBJ2-3; D tentatively fits TRBD1 or TRBD2 (5 bases each). The CDR3 length is 14 residues. V gave up 7 bases and J gave up 2 bases, with 13 bases separating them. The V gene's germline CDR1 is SGHTA and CDR2 FQGNSA. Filled out from reference TRBV7-2 and TRBJ2-3, the complete variable domain reads GAGVSQSPSNKVTEKGKDVELRCDPISGHTALYWYRQSLGQGLEFLIYFQGNSAPDKSGLPSDRFSAERTGGSVSTLTIQRTQQEDSAVYLCASTPSGHTDTQYFGPGTRLTVL.

This clonotype appeared many times. J is TRBJ2-6 and V is TRBV3-1; perhaps TRBD2 as D (6 bases). Germline V gives CDR1 LGHDT, CDR2 YNNKEL (reference sequence). The CDR3 consists of 16 residues. Trimming removed 4 bases at V and 0 bases at J, with 10 bases between. CDR3 in amino acids: CASSLAGLSGANVLTF. The CDR3 bases are TGTGCCAGCAGCCTGGCGGGACTCTCTGGGGCCAACGTCCTGACTTTC.

This clonotype occurred a few times. The gene calls are TRBV7-2 and TRBJ1-2; D gene unclear. This CDR3 contains 14 residues. Trimming stripped 6 bases from V and 2 bases from J, with 13 bases between. Germline V gene lookup returns CDR1 SGHTA and CDR2 FQGNSA. For the CDR3, the DNA is TGTGCCAGCAGTAGGTCTAACACCAACTATGGCTACACCTTC. Protein: CASSRSNTNYGYTF.

Comment on this clonotype: The junction does not match germline at one end; this may be a read error. The V and J genes are TRBV7-9 and TRBJ2-1; tentatively, D is TRBD1 (5 bases). This CDR3 comprises 13 residues. Germline V gene sequence: CDR1 SEHNR, CDR2 FQNEAQ (reference sequence). The CDR3 sequence: CASSHGHYNEQLF. CDR3 bases: TGTGCCAGCAGTCATGGACACTACAATGAGCAGCTCTTC.

This clonotype was detected only a few times. V gene TRBV3-1 combines with J gene TRBJ1-5; 8 nucleotides agree with TRBD1. In germline, CDR1 is LGHDT, CDR2 YNNKEL (reference sequence). There are 14 residues in the CDR3. J lost 7 bases, V lost 2 bases, and 4 bases had no gene match. For the CDR3, the DNA is TGTGCCAGCAGCCAACAGGGGGCCGGGCAGCCCCAGCATTTT. Amino acids: CASSQQGAGQPQHF.

This clonotype was recorded many times. The rearrangement joins TRBV4-1 to TRBJ2-7; 8 bases agree with TRBD1. The CDR3 totals 16 residues. Per germline, CDR1 MGHRA and CDR2 YSYEKL. Trimming cost V 2 bases and J 3 bases; bases outside gene matches: 9. CDR3 nucleotides: TGCGCCAGCAGCCAACCGGACAGGGAAAATTACTACGAGCAGTACTTC. This sequence encodes CASSQPDRENYYEQYF.

This clonotype was counted between two and nine times. The rearrangement links TRBV10-2 to TRBJ1-3, with D hard to call. Trimming removed 8 bases at V and 8 bases at J, with 16 bases between. This CDR3 is 13 amino acids long. Per germline, CDR1 WSHSY and CDR2 SAAADI. CDR3 in amino acids: CASGENYGYTIYF. In DNA, the CDR3 is TGCGCCAGCGGGGAGAACTATGGCTACACCATATATTTT.

Many counts were recorded for this clonotype. V is TRBV4-1 and J is TRBJ2-3, with TRBD2 matching over 11 bases. The CDR3 sequence is 19 residues long. Germline CDR1 reads MGHRA; CDR2 reads YSYEKL. Losses at the gene ends were 0 bases for V and 5 bases for J; bases not matched to a gene: 13. The CDR3: CASSQDPGTSGRAVDTQYF. Written as DNA, the CDR3 is TGCGCCAGCAGCCAAGATCCGGGGACTAGCGGTCGAGCGGTAGATACGCAGTATTTT.

This clonotype was found many times. The chain employs TRBV12-3 or TRBV12-4 and TRBJ2-1; D call uncertain. Trimming cost V 3 bases and J 8 bases, with 5 bases left between them. CDR3 length: 11 residues. Here the CDR3 DNA reads TGTGCCAGCAGTTTTTTAGATGAGCAGTTCTTC. Translated: CASSFLDEQFF.

This clonotype was recorded at least ten times. V is TRBV7-2 and J is TRBJ2-5; D may be TRBD1 (6 bases). Trimming pared 7 bases from V and 4 bases from J, leaving 19 bases between. The CDR3 runs to 15 residues. CDR1 is SGHTA and CDR2 is FQGNSA in the germline V gene. Here the CDR3 reads CASTAPTGYRETQYF. The CDR3 bases are TGTGCCAGCACCGCCCCGACAGGATATAGAGAGACCCAGTACTTC. Using reference TRBV7-2 and TRBJ2-5 for the parts outside the CDR3, the full variable domain is GAGVSQSPSNKVTEKGKDVELRCDPISGHTALYWYRQSLGQGLEFLIYFQGNSAPDKSGLPSDRFSAERTGGSVSTLTIQRTQQEDSAVYLCASTAPTGYRETQYFGPGTRLLVL.

This sequence joins TRBV19 and TRBJ2-7; either TRBD1 or TRBD2 may fit D (5 bases each). The V and J ends lost 5 bases and 0 bases respectively, with 11 bases between them. This CDR3 contains 14 residues. Germline CDR1 is LNHDA and CDR2 is SQIVND (reference sequence). The CDR3 bases are TGTGCCAGTAGTGGAAGGGACCACTCCTACGAGCAGTACTTC. Residues: CASSGRDHSYEQYF.

The rearrangement links TRBV2 to TRBJ2-7; D not certain. Trimming pared 1 base from V and 0 bases from J, leaving 7 bases between. The CDR3 totals 14 residues. CDR1 and CDR2 from the germline V gene are SNHLY and FYNNEI. CDR3 amino acids: CASSEEGGSYEQYF. The CDR3 DNA reads as TGTGCCAGCAGTGAAGAGGGCGGCTCCTACGAGCAGTACTTC.

This clonotype came up a few times. The chain's CDR3 is CASNPFRTAYGYTF. CDR3 nucleotide sequence: TGTGCCAGCAATCCCTTTAGGACGGCCTATGGCTACACCTTC. V usage is TRBV28 and J usage is TRBJ1-2; no firm D call. V shed 7 bases and J shed 4 bases, with 16 bases lying between them. The CDR3 is 14 amino acids. Germline V gene sequence: CDR1 MDHEN, CDR2 SYDVKM.

This clonotype was seen a few times. The V and J genes are TRBV11-2 and TRBJ2-2; 13 bases are shared with TRBD2. Looked up from germline, CDR1 is SGHAT and CDR2 is FQNNGV. The CDR3 covers 16 residues. Losses at the gene ends were 5 bases for V and 6 bases for J; bases not matched to a gene: 6. CDR3 region: CASSPRTSGSAGELFF. CDR3 in DNA: TGTGCCAGCAGCCCTCGGACTAGCGGGAGTGCCGGGGAGCTGTTTTTT.

This chain joins TRBV2 and TRBJ2-7; D gene uncertain. Germline V gives CDR1 SNHLY, CDR2 FYNNEI. The CDR3 has 14 amino acids. V lost 6 bases and J 0 bases, leaving 12 bases between the germline ends. CDR3 in amino acids: CASSVGYHSYEQYF. The CDR3 DNA reads as TGTGCCAGCAGCGTAGGGTATCACTCCTACGAGCAGTACTTC. Looking up the rest from reference TRBV2 and TRBJ2-7 gives the full variable domain: EPEVTQTPSHQVTQMGQEVILRCVPISNHLYFYWYRQILGQKVEFLVSFYNNEISEKSEIFDDQFSVERPDGSNFTLKIRSTKLEDSAMYFCASSVGYHSYEQYFGPGTRLTVT.

The rearrangement links TRBV7-3 to TRBJ2-7, with D tentatively TRBD1 (5 bases). CDR1 is SGHTA and CDR2 is FQGTGA in the germline V gene. The CDR3 runs 13 residues. V lost 5 bases to trimming and J lost 3 bases, with 11 bases between them. CDR3 sequence: CASSRGRGYEQYF. CDR3 nucleotides: TGTGCCAGCAGCAGGGGTAGGGGCTACGAGCAGTACTTC.

In its sample, this clonotype was seen a few times. The rearrangement uses TRBV11-2 and TRBJ2-3, with a tentative D call TRBD2 (5 bases). V was cut by 2 bases and J by 6 bases, with 18 bases left in between. CDR1 is SGHAT and CDR2 is FQNNGV in the germline V gene. There are 16 residues in the CDR3. The CDR3 sequence: CASSLISGGGADTQYF. In DNA, the CDR3 is TGTGCCAGCAGCTTAATAAGCGGTGGAGGTGCCGATACGCAGTATTTT. Complete variable domain (other parts from reference TRBV11-2 and TRBJ2-3): EAGVAQSPRYKIIEKRQSVAFWCNPISGHATLYWYQQILGQGPKLLIQFQNNGVVDDSQLPKDRFSAERLKGVDSTLKIQPAKLEDSAVYLCASSLISGGGADTQYFGPGTRLTVL.

This chain uses TRBV7-9 with TRBJ2-1; no firm D call. V was trimmed by 5 bases and J by 13 bases, leaving 12 bases between them. Germline V gives CDR1 SEHNR, CDR2 FQNEAQ (reference sequence). The CDR3 totals 11 residues. The CDR3 nucleotides read TGTGCCAGCAGCAGCACCGGAACACAGTTCTTC. The encoded protein is CASSSTGTQFF.